This TCR beta chain was identified in a study of blood T cell repertoires in COVID-19. Study overall: Donors in the United States, Italy and Spain gave samples during acute or convalescent COVID-19. Nucleic acid was either cDNA or gDNA, and it came from T cells, B-cell-depleted T cells, or PBMCs.

Methods used by the authors: Reference gene primers were amplified, and this amplification served to estimate nucleated cell counts. Data came from immunoSEQ multiplex PCR; TCRdb stores just in-frame clones and leaves some out. V, J and clone size are those of that table, while D and trimming were read from the DNA. This sample has 150,000 to 200,000 clones, with approximately 90% found just once. Sequences were obtained from peripheral blood. This clonotype was obtained from a human donor in a cohort sampled during active COVID-19.

The CDR3 bases are TGTGCCAGTAGTCGGTCATACCAATACGAGCAGTACTTC. Translation gives CASSRSYQYEQYF. The V call is TRBV19, the J call TRBJ2-7, with D hard to call. The CDR3 runs 13 residues. The ends were cut back, 5 bases at V and 4 bases at J, with 12 bases in the middle. In germline, CDR1 is LNHDA, CDR2 SQIVND (reference sequence).